Each of the 17 T cell receptor beta chains below was sequenced from the same sample in a study of blood T cells in healthy people across ages. Then a second PCR, running about 6 to 12 cycles, was carried out with a sample-barcoded 5' primer and a J-beta primer mix. TCRdb itself ran the 5' RACE reads through MiXCR, one entry per CDR3 protein. Of roughly 900,000 distinct CDR3 sequences in the sample, roughly 48% were seen once. The sequenced sample consisted of blood. These receptors were taken from a man aged 30 to 45 in good health.

The chain carries TRBV4-2 and TRBJ2-3; 11 positions agree with TRBD2. CDR1 LGHNA and CDR2 YNFKEQ come from the germline V gene. This CDR3 region has 16 residues. The J segment lost 8 bases and the V segment lost 0 bases, leaving 7 bases of the junction unmatched. In DNA, the CDR3 is TGTGCCAGCAGCCAAGATACTAGCGGGGGTGGCGGTACGCAGTATTTT. Protein product: CASSQDTSGGGGTQYF.

The chain combines TRBV6-6 with TRBJ1-2; 8 bases are a match to TRBD1. CDR1 and CDR2 from the germline V gene are MNHNY and SVGAGI (reference sequence). With V trimmed by 11 bases and J by 2 bases, 13 bases remained unmatched. CDR3 length: 15 amino acids. CDR3 sequence: CAGTPLDRVNYGYTF. The CDR3 DNA follows: TGTGCCGGCACCCCTCTGGACAGGGTAAACTATGGCTACACCTTC.

In its sample, this clonotype was seen a few times. The rearrangement joins TRBV29-1 to TRBJ2-3; 7 bases match TRBD1. V was pared by 7 bases and J by 3 bases, with 7 bases of the junction left unmatched. CDR1 SQVTM and CDR2 ANQGSEA come from the germline V gene. The CDR3 is made up of 13 amino acids. CDR3 sequence reads: CSGRQGVTDTQYF. The CDR3 DNA reads as TGCAGCGGCCGACAGGGTGTGACAGATACGCAGTATTTT.

This clonotype was counted a few times. The chain combines TRBV20-1 with TRBJ1-1, with TRBD1 matching over 8 bases. This CDR3 spans 15 amino acids. V shed 5 bases, J shed 0 bases, and the junction held 8 bases outside the gene matches. Per germline, CDR1 DFQATT and CDR2 SNEGSKA (reference sequence). The CDR3 bases are TGCAGTGCTCCCCGGGGGGGACAGGTGAACACTGAAGCTTTCTTT. Encoded protein: CSAPRGGQVNTEAFF.

V gene TRBV20-1 combines with J gene TRBJ2-4, with no clear D. TRBJ2-7 matches the DNA end more closely, so the J call is doubtful. Germline CDR1 DFQATT, CDR2 SNEGSKA (reference sequence). CDR3 size: 10 residues. CDR3 loop: CSASYSEQYF. CDR3 in DNA: TGCAGTGCTAGTTACAGCGAGCAGTACTTC.

This clonotype was seen only a few times. The CDR3 DNA reads TGTGCCAGCTCACCGCAGGAGAACCACGAGCAGTACTTC. As protein: CASSPQENHEQYF. J is TRBJ2-5 and V is TRBV18, with no clear D. The J call may be faulty, since TRBJ2-7 better matches the DNA end. This CDR3 comprises 13 residues. CDR1 is KGHSH, CDR2 LQKENI, per germline.

This clonotype has just one count. The V call is TRBV4-1, the J call TRBJ2-7; tentatively, D is TRBD1 or TRBD2 (5 bases each). Germline V gives CDR1 MGHRA, CDR2 YSYEKL. V was trimmed by 1 base and J by 2 bases, leaving 21 bases between them. The CDR3 spans 18 residues. For the CDR3, the DNA is TGCGCCAGCAGCCAAGTTTGGATCGTCGAGGGGCAGGCCTACGAGCAGTACTTC. Protein: CASSQVWIVEGQAYEQYF.

This rearrangement joins TRBV20-1 to TRBJ2-4; D is perhaps TRBD1 (7 bases). CDR3 length equals 15 residues. Germline CDR1 and CDR2: DFQATT and SNEGSKA (reference sequence). With 4 bases removed from V and 6 bases from J, the gap between germline ends came to 19 bases. CDR3 DNA sequence: TGCAGTGCTAAGGCGGCAGGGGGGAGAGGAAACATTCAGTACTTC. This encodes CSAKAAGGRGNIQYF.

The CDR3 nucleotides read TGTGCCTGGAGTGCCCTTAGTGTTGCTCAGCCCCAGCATTTT. Protein sequence: CAWSALSVAQPQHF. V usage is TRBV30 and J usage is TRBJ1-5; D not resolved. CDR3 length equals 14 residues. V was shortened by 1 base and J by 6 bases, with 13 bases between the two germline ends. Germline V gene lookup returns CDR1 GTSNPN and CDR2 SVGIG (reference sequence).

V and J are TRBV10-3 and TRBJ2-7, with 7 bases matching TRBD1. The V segment lost 0 bases and the J segment 0 bases; nucleotides outside the gene matches: 2. This CDR3 is 15 amino acids long. Germline assignment: CDR1 ENHRY and CDR2 SYGVKD. The CDR3 DNA sequence: TGTGCCATCAGTGAGTCCCAGGGGGTCTCCTACGAGCAGTACTTC. Translation: CAISESQGVSYEQYF.

The gene calls are TRBV6-2 or TRBV6-3 and TRBJ2-5; the D is unclear. The CDR3 has 12 amino acids. The ends were cut back, 11 bases at V and 3 bases at J, with 13 bases in the middle. Germline V gene lookup returns CDR1 MNHEY and CDR2 SVGEGT. The CDR3 coding sequence is TGTGCCGGCACCTCGACCGAAGAGACCCAGTACTTC. It specifies CAGTSTEETQYF.

This rearrangement joins TRBV6-2 or TRBV6-3 to TRBJ2-7; TRBD1 aligns across 11 bases. V lost 3 bases to trimming and J lost 7 bases; unmatched junction nucleotides: 11. Germline CDR1 is MNHEY and CDR2 is SVGEGT. The CDR3 sequence is 16 residues long. The CDR3 nucleotides read TGTGCCAGCAGTTATTCATCGGGACAGGGGGTGAATGAGCAGTACTTC. It codes for CASSYSSGQGVNEQYF.

DNA for the CDR3: TGTGCCAGCAGTCGAGGGTCGGGGTCCCAAGATGAAAAACTGTTTTTT. The encoded protein is CASSRGSGSQDEKLFF. The chain is built from TRBV7-9 and TRBJ1-4; no reliable D call. Germline CDR1 SEHNR, CDR2 FQNEAQ (reference sequence). The CDR3 is made up of 16 amino acids. Trimming cost V 6 bases and J 6 bases, with 20 bases left between them.

This chain joins TRBV4-1 and TRBJ1-1, with 8 positions matching TRBD1. CDR1 and CDR2 (germline): MGHRA, YSYEKL. CDR3 size: 15 residues. V lost 2 bases, J lost 1 base, and 3 bases stayed unmatched. The CDR3 coding sequence is TGCGCCAGCAGCCAATGGACAGGGTCGAACACTGAAGCTTTCTTT. Its protein is CASSQWTGSNTEAFF.

In this sample, this clonotype turned up many times. This rearrangement joins TRBV20-1 to TRBJ2-1; D may be TRBD2 (5 bases). The CDR3 contains 12 residues. CDR1 and CDR2 from the germline V gene are DFQATT and SNEGSKA (reference sequence). DNA for the CDR3: TGCAGCGTAATCGGGAACAACAATGAGCAGTTCTTC. Its protein product is CSVIGNNNEQFF.

V and J are TRBV28 and TRBJ2-7, with 7 nucleotides matching TRBD1. The length of the CDR3 is 14 residues. Germline V gene data show CDR1 as MDHEN and CDR2 as SYDVKM. Unmatched junction bases numbered 8, after V lost 6 bases and J lost 3 bases. CDR3 sequence: CASRSPGQSYEQYF. In DNA, the CDR3 is TGTGCCAGCAGAAGTCCGGGACAGAGCTACGAGCAGTACTTC.

The V and J genes are TRBV27 and TRBJ2-2; 15 nucleotides match TRBD2. The junction had 13 bases not matched to a gene; V was cut back by 8 bases and J by 6 bases. Looked up from germline, CDR1 is MNHEY and CDR2 is SMNVEV (reference sequence). CDR3 length equals 18 residues. The DNA for the CDR3 is TGTGCCAGCGGAGGGACTAGCGGGGGGTCGGTCATTTCCGGGGAGCTGTTTTTT. Protein product: CASGGTSGGSVISGELFF.